This T cell receptor beta chain was retrieved from a study of cytomegalovirus exposure and HLA in healthy donors. Produced via immunoSEQ multiplex PCR; TCRdb's table is partial and in-frame only. The sample lists about 82,000 clones; 85% to 95% were seen once. The CDR3 runs 12 residues. Trimming cost V 5 bases and J 12 bases; bases outside gene matches: 7. Germline CDR1 is SGHTA and CDR2 is FQGNSA. V and J are TRBV7-2 and TRBJ2-1, with TRBD1 identical over 7 bases. The source material was PBMCs. The origin of this receptor is a woman aged 18-35 years in good health and CMV-seronegative. The CDR3 loop is CASSNRRQGQFF. The CDR3 DNA follows: TGTGCCAGCAGCAACCGACGACAGGGGCAGTTCTTC.